The 29 T cell receptor beta chains in this list originate from one sample, sequenced in a study of blood T cell repertoires in COVID-19. Assay used: immunoSEQ multiplex PCR; TCRdb lists only in-frame clones, some missing. The sample lists 35,000 to 45,000 clones; 90% to 95% were seen once. The sequenced sample was peripheral blood. The receptors shown here come from a man aged 45-65 years with COVID-19, enrolled during active disease.

The chain combines TRBV5-7 with TRBJ1-6; TRBD1 matches 11 bases. TRBV5-7 is labeled an ORF, and its function is uncertain. Losses at the gene ends were 3 bases for V and 11 bases for J; bases not matched to a gene: 13. This CDR3 spans 17 amino acids. This chain's CDR3 is CASSSVFRDRGWPPLHF. The CDR3 region has the DNA TGTGCCAGCAGCTCTGTGTTCCGGGACAGGGGGTGGCCACCCCTCCACTTT.

The CDR3: CASSLARTSSYPYEQYF. The CDR3, as DNA: TGTGCCAGCAGCTTAGCCCGTACAAGTAGCTACCCCTACGAGCAGTACTTC. The rearrangement links TRBV7-8 to TRBJ2-7; D is unresolved. The germline CDR1 and CDR2 sequences are SGHVS and FQNEAQ. There are 17 residues in the CDR3. The V and J ends lost 0 bases and 2 bases respectively, with 17 bases between them.

This clone turned up a few times. The chain employs TRBV11-1 and TRBJ2-7, with TRBD1 matching 7 bases. Germline-derived CDR1 and CDR2 are SGHAT and FQDESV (reference sequence). This CDR3 comprises 14 residues. With V trimmed by 5 bases and J by 4 bases, 8 bases remained unmatched. The CDR3 reads CASSARTGFYEQYF. The CDR3 nucleotides are TGTGCCAGCAGCGCCCGGACAGGCTTTTACGAGCAGTACTTC.

The chain has TRBV21-1 and TRBJ2-2; the D segment call TRBD2 is taken from the table without a DNA check. TRBV21-1 is noted as a pseudogene. CDR3 size: 18 residues. The CDR3 region is CASSSGVVAGVGSGELFF. For the CDR3, the DNA is TGTGCCAGCAGCTCCGGGGTGGTAGCGGGAGTGGGATCCGGGGAGCTGTTTTTT.

This clone was seen once. V gene TRBV24-1 combines with J gene TRBJ2-5; 10 bases are shared with TRBD2. V trimming: 4 bases; J trimming: 4 bases; junction bases outside the gene matches: 8. Germline assignment: CDR1 KGHDR and CDR2 SFDVKD. The CDR3 has 16 residues. The chain's CDR3 is CATSDPQAGGAETQYF. In nucleotides, the CDR3 is TGTGCCACCAGTGACCCACAAGCGGGAGGGGCAGAGACCCAGTACTTC.

The chain combines TRBV7-2 with TRBJ2-3; 8 nucleotides align to TRBD2. The CDR3 totals 17 residues. V lost 2 bases and J lost 1; bases outside the gene matches: 8. Germline values: CDR1 SGHTA, CDR2 FQGNSA. CDR3 in amino acids: CASSLLGGGRGTDTQYF. CDR3 DNA: TGTGCCAGCAGCTTACTCGGGGGGGGGCGTGGCACAGATACGCAGTATTTT.

The chain links TRBV7-2 to TRBJ2-7; 10 bases map to TRBD2. V lost 4 bases, J lost 2 bases, and 8 bases stayed unmatched. The CDR3 is made up of 16 amino acids. The germline V gene encodes CDR1 SGHTA and CDR2 FQGNSA. DNA of the CDR3: TGTGCCAGCAGCTGGAGAGCGGGAGGGCCAGCCTACGAGCAGTACTTC. Translation: CASSWRAGGPAYEQYF.

V and J are TRBV7-2 and TRBJ1-1, with 8 bases fitting TRBD1. The V and J ends lost 3 bases and 3 bases, in that order; junction bases with no gene match: 6. Germline-derived CDR1 and CDR2 are SGHTA and FQGNSA. The CDR3 extends over 15 amino acids. The CDR3 is CASSFWTGWYTEAFF. CDR3 DNA: TGTGCCAGCAGCTTTTGGACAGGGTGGTACACTGAAGCTTTCTTT.

The CDR3 is CASSPQGNTDTQYF. DNA for the CDR3: TGCGCCAGCAGCCCGCAGGGGAACACAGATACGCAGTATTTT. The chain uses TRBV5-1 and TRBJ2-3; maybe TRBD1 (6 bases). Trimming took off 4 bases at V and 2 bases at J, with 11 bases between the two ends. The germline V gene encodes CDR1 SGHRS and CDR2 YFSETQ. The CDR3 sequence is 14 residues long.

This rearrangement joins TRBV28 to TRBJ2-1, with 8 bases fitting TRBD1. Germline trimming cut 1 base from V and 13 bases from J; bases unmatched to any gene: 9. The CDR3 totals 14 residues. Germline CDR1 is MDHEN and CDR2 is SYDVKM. CDR3 in amino acids: CASSLYRTGIDQFF. CDR3 coding DNA: TGTGCCAGCAGTTTATACCGGACAGGGATTGATCAGTTCTTC.

The J gene is TRBJ1-1, the V gene TRBV7-2; D is possibly TRBD1 (6 bases). V gave up 5 bases and J gave up 5 bases, with 12 bases separating them. CDR3 length: 13 amino acids. Germline V CDR1 and CDR2: SGHTA, FQGNSA. CDR3 coding DNA: TGTGCCAGCAGCCGTGGACAGAAGACTGAAGCTTTCTTT. It specifies CASSRGQKTEAFF.

V and J are TRBV9 and TRBJ1-2; D unclear. Germline loops: CDR1 SGDLS, CDR2 YYNGEE. The CDR3 loop spans 15 amino acids. With 0 bases removed from V and 7 bases from J, the gap between germline ends came to 16 bases. The CDR3 coding sequence is TGTGCCAGCAGCGTAGGGGCAGGAGGTTTAGGTGGCTACACCTTC. Amino acids: CASSVGAGGLGGYTF.

This clone was recorded only once. The chain uses TRBV13 and TRBJ2-6; maybe TRBD1 (6 bases). Per germline, CDR1 PRHDT and CDR2 FYEKMQ (reference sequence). The CDR3 extends over 18 amino acids. The V end lost 8 bases, the J end lost 3 bases, and 23 bases lay between the germline ends. CDR3 nucleotide sequence: TGTGCCAGCCATGGTGACAGGCCAGACCGAGATGGGGCCAACGTCCTGACTTTC. Its translation is CASHGDRPDRDGANVLTF.

The J gene is TRBJ1-1, the V gene TRBV3-1 (or the pseudogene TRBV3-2); no clear D. The V gene lost 3 bases and the J gene lost 2 bases, with 4 bases spanning the gap. Germline V gene lookup returns CDR1 LGHDT and CDR2 YNNKEL (reference sequence). CDR3 length: 12 amino acids. CDR3 amino acids: CASSQLNTEAFF. Written as DNA, the CDR3 is TGTGCCAGCAGCCAGCTAAACACTGAAGCTTTCTTT.

The chain carries TRBV12-3 or TRBV12-4 and TRBJ1-2, with a weak D call TRBD1 (5 bases). This CDR3 comprises 13 residues. Trimming removed 2 bases from V and 8 bases from J, with 12 bases in between. The CDR3 region has the DNA TGTGCCAGCAGTTTACGGGAGGGGCGAGGCTACACCTTC. Encoded protein: CASSLREGRGYTF.

The chain uses TRBV5-4 and TRBJ1-6; D unresolved. The germline V gene encodes CDR1 SGHNT and CDR2 YYREEE (reference sequence). The CDR3 consists of 14 residues. V was trimmed by 5 bases and J by 4 bases, leaving 10 bases between them. The CDR3 region is CASSSPEYNSPLHF. CDR3 nucleotide sequence: TGTGCCAGCAGTTCCCCGGAGTATAATTCACCCCTCCACTTT.

This chain uses TRBV5-4 with TRBJ2-5, with 7 bases aligning to TRBD1. This CDR3 region has 13 residues. V shed 4 bases and J 2 bases; nucleotides not matched to a gene: 2. CDR1 is SGHNT, CDR2 YYREEE, per germline (reference sequence). This chain's CDR3 is CASSLGQQETQYF. The DNA for the CDR3 is TGTGCCAGCAGCCTGGGACAGCAAGAGACCCAGTACTTC.

The gene calls are TRBV9 and TRBJ2-5; 12 positions match TRBD1. Germline CDR1 and CDR2: SGDLS and YYNGEE. The CDR3 runs to 17 residues. V trimming: 4 bases; J trimming: 5 bases; junction bases outside the gene matches: 12. CDR3 sequence (DNA): TGTGCCAGCAGCCCGGGGACAGGGGGCTCCTCTGGGGAGACCCAGTACTTC. This sequence encodes CASSPGTGGSSGETQYF.

The chain carries TRBV5-1 and TRBJ2-1, with 7 bases aligning to TRBD2. The junction had 9 bases not matched to a gene; V was cut back by 3 bases and J by 3 bases. There are 16 residues in the CDR3. Germline-derived CDR1 and CDR2 are SGHRS and YFSETQ. In DNA form, the CDR3 reads TGCGCCAGCAGCTCCGGGCTAGCGGAGGACTACAATGAGCAGTTCTTC. It specifies CASSSGLAEDYNEQFF.

The V call is TRBV7-9, the J call TRBJ1-6, with a weak D call TRBD1 (5 bases). Trimming took off 3 bases at V and 7 bases at J, with 7 bases between the two ends. Germline assignment: CDR1 SEHNR and CDR2 FQNEAQ (reference sequence). The CDR3 spans 13 residues. CDR3 protein: CASSLSGNSPLHF. CDR3 bases: TGTGCCAGCAGCTTGTCAGGGAATTCACCCCTCCACTTT. Full variable domain (rest looked up from reference TRBV7-9 and TRBJ1-6): DTGVSQNPRHKITKRGQNVTFRCDPISEHNRLYWYRQTLGQGPEFLTYFQNEAQLEKSRLLSDRFSAERPKGSFSTLEIQRTEQGDSAMYLCASSLSGNSPLHFGNGTRLTVT.

The chain is built from TRBV7-9 and TRBJ1-4; D may be TRBD1 (6 bases). The V end was cut by 5 bases, the J end by 4 bases, with 8 bases between. The germline V gene encodes CDR1 SEHNR and CDR2 FQNEAQ (reference sequence). This CDR3 has 13 amino acids. CDR3 sequence: CASSPQGNEKLFF. For the CDR3, the DNA is TGTGCCAGCAGCCCACAGGGTAATGAAAAACTGTTTTTT.

In this sample, this clone turned up once. The chain employs TRBV10-3 and TRBJ1-2, with TRBD1 as a possible D gene (5 bases). There are 14 residues in the CDR3. The V end was cut by 10 bases, the J end by 2 bases, with 17 bases between. Germline V gene data show CDR1 as ENHRY and CDR2 as SYGVKD. This CDR3 is CATQGGGRNYGYTF. In DNA form, the CDR3 reads TGTGCCACCCAAGGCGGGGGTCGGAACTATGGCTACACCTTC.

This clone was seen a single time. The chain joins TRBV7-2 to TRBJ2-1; 7 bases match TRBD2. Germline lookup yields CDR1 SGHTA and CDR2 FQGNSA. After removal of 1 base from V and 7 bases from J, the junction contained 4 bases not matched to a gene. CDR3 length equals 14 residues. CDR3: CASSLDTSVNEQFF. The CDR3 DNA reads TGTGCCAGCAGCTTAGACACTAGCGTAAATGAGCAGTTCTTC.

The genes are TRBV19 and TRBJ1-1; tentatively, D is TRBD1 (6 bases). There are 13 residues in the CDR3. The V gene's germline CDR1 is LNHDA and CDR2 SQIVND (reference sequence). Deletions cut 7 bases from V and 4 bases from J, with 13 bases between. The CDR3 DNA reads as TGTGCCAGTACTCAACAGGGATTCACTGAAGCTTTCTTT. Residues: CASTQQGFTEAFF.

The rearrangement uses TRBV29-1 and TRBJ2-7; possibly TRBD1 for D (6 bases). Deletions cut 7 bases from V and 3 bases from J, with 13 bases between. This CDR3 spans 12 amino acids. CDR1 and CDR2 from the germline V gene are SQVTM and ANQGSEA. The CDR3: CSAVGTLYEQYF. The DNA for the CDR3 is TGCAGCGCCGTGGGGACACTCTACGAGCAGTACTTC.

The chain links TRBV6-2 or TRBV6-3 to TRBJ1-5; D is unclear. V lost 5 bases and J lost 6, with 8 bases in between. The CDR3 is 12 amino acids. The germline gives CDR1 MNHEY, CDR2 SVGEGT. The CDR3 nucleotides are TGTGCCAGCAGTCCGGTAGTTCAGCCCCAGCATTTT. Translated, it gives CASSPVVQPQHF.

In this sample, this clone turned up a few times. This rearrangement joins TRBV4-3 to TRBJ2-1; possibly TRBD2 for D (6 bases). The CDR3 spans 16 residues. Germline loops: CDR1 LGHNA, CDR2 YSLEER. V was cut by 5 bases and J by 5 bases, with 19 bases left in between. The chain's CDR3 is CASSAGFFTVNNEQFF. Here the CDR3 DNA reads TGCGCCAGCAGCGCGGGGTTTTTTACGGTAAACAATGAGCAGTTCTTC.

This clone was counted once. The chain uses TRBV5-1 and TRBJ2-3, with D perhaps being TRBD1 or TRBD2 (9 bases each). Trimming took off 6 bases at V and 4 bases at J, with 36 bases between the two ends. The CDR3 length is 21 residues. Germline V lookup: CDR1 SGHRS, CDR2 YFSETQ. CDR3 nucleotide sequence: TGCGCCAGCACAGAGAAGGACAGGGGATTCTCCGCGGGAGGGGGACCAGATACGCAGTATTTT. Translated: CASTEKDRGFSAGGGPDTQYF.

The V call is TRBV19, the J call TRBJ1-4; no clear D. There are 13 residues in the CDR3. Between the trimmed V and J ends, which lost 4 bases and 0 bases, there was a span of 3 bases. Per the germline V gene, CDR1 is LNHDA and CDR2 is SQIVND (reference sequence). CDR3 sequence: CASSTATNEKLFF. CDR3 DNA sequence: TGTGCCAGTAGTACTGCAACTAATGAAAAACTGTTTTTT. Filled out from reference TRBV19 and TRBJ1-4, the complete variable domain reads DGGITQSPKYLFRKEGQNVTLSCEQNLNHDAMYWYRQDPGQGLRLIYYSQIVNDFQKGDIAEGYSVSREKKESFPLTVTSAQKNPTAFYLCASSTATNEKLFFGSGTQLSVL.